This T cell receptor (beta chain) was retrieved from a study of blood T cell repertoires in COVID-19. The wider study: Acute-phase and convalescent COVID-19 samples originated in the United States, Italy and Spain.

Some clones are missing from TCRdb's copy, which holds only in-frame ones; the method was immunoSEQ multiplex PCR. The sample carries some 270,000 clones, roughly 86% recorded once. V dropped 7 bases and J dropped 3 bases, with 19 bases sitting between them. Germline-derived CDR1 and CDR2 are MDHEN and SYDVKM. CDR3 size: 16 residues. The rearrangement uses TRBV28 and TRBJ1-5; possible D gene TRBD1, 6 bases. Sequencing input: peripheral blood. This TCR was recovered from a woman older than 75 with COVID-19, enrolled during active disease. CDR3 sequence (DNA): TGTGCCAGCACCAGGAATAGGGGGGGCATCAATCAGCCCCAGCATTTT. Its protein is CASTRNRGGINQPQHF.